Sequencing of this T cell receptor (beta chain) was carried out in a study of cytomegalovirus exposure and HLA in healthy donors. In the PCR, 60 Vbeta and 13 Jbeta primers were used. Libraries were prepared by immunoSEQ multiplex PCR; TCRdb keeps only in-frame clonotypes and omits some of them. The sample records about 130,000 clones, roughly 8.8% being singletons. The TCR sequence derives from a woman between 40 and 55 years old in good health and CMV-seropositive. The sequencing input was PBMCs.

The CDR3, as DNA: TGTGCCAGCAGCGTAGCCCCGGGGGATCAGCCCCAGCATTTT. Translated, it gives CASSVAPGDQPQHF. The rearrangement uses TRBV9 and TRBJ1-5, with D possibly TRBD1 on 5 matching bases. Trimming took 0 bases from V and 5 from J, leaving 9 bases between them. The CDR3 has 14 amino acids. Germline CDR1 and CDR2: SGDLS and YYNGEE.